This entry describes one T cell receptor (beta chain). Its specificity is unknown. This CDR3 is 15 amino acids long. V lost 7 bases, J lost 4 bases, and 19 bases lay in between. Germline assignment: CDR1 MNHEY and CDR2 SVGAGI. The source of the sample is a study of cytomegalovirus exposure and HLA in healthy donors. The PCR made use of 60 Vbeta and 13 Jbeta primers. The data were produced by immunoSEQ multiplex PCR, yet TCRdb's version contains in-frame clones alone and is incomplete. The data contain just under 95,000 clones, around 85% of them singletons. Points from the study as a whole: Among CMV-associated TCR beta chains, most appeared HLA-restricted in a later analysis. In a later analysis, at a false discovery rate of 0.05, under 20,000 TCR beta sequences matched HLA alleles. Equally common other TCR beta chains were less clonally expanded than HLA-associated ones, a later analysis found. Compared with the approximately 700-donor mean, an Asian-associated ancestry cluster reportedly had fewer N-insertions, according to a later analysis.

This receptor was identified in a girl aged 2-10 years in good health and CMV-seropositive. The sequenced sample was PBMCs. The chain has TRBV6-5 and TRBJ2-5; D gene uncertain. In DNA form, the CDR3 reads TGTGCCAGCACCGCGGTTTGGTCGGGTGGAGAGACCCAGTACTTC. Its translation: CASTAVWSGGETQYF.